The entry that follows covers one T cell receptor beta chain sequence. Original processing notes: Amplification with reference gene primers provided the estimates of nucleated cell counts. Libraries were prepared by immunoSEQ multiplex PCR; TCRdb keeps only in-frame clonotypes and omits some of them. For V, J and clone size, that table is used; D and trimming come from the DNA. Among some 45,000 clones listed, less than 95% were seen once. This sample is part of a study of blood T cell repertoires in COVID-19. Study-level information: Acute and convalescent COVID-19 specimens originated in the United States, Italy and Spain. From T cells, B-cell-depleted T cells, or PBMCs came the material, which was cDNA or gDNA.

Germline CDR1 reads MGHRA; CDR2 reads YSYEKL. The V gene end was trimmed by 4 bases and the J gene end by 2 bases; junction bases not matched to a gene: 8. The CDR3 is 18 residues long. The J gene is TRBJ2-2, the V gene TRBV4-1; 12 nucleotides align to TRBD2. The sequence was obtained from a man in his 70s with active COVID-19. The specimen sequenced was peripheral blood. CDR3 DNA sequence: TGCGCCAGCAGCCCTAAAGCTAGCGGGGGGGTAAACACCGGGGAGCTGTTTTTT. Translating it yields CASSPKASGGVNTGELFF.